The present TCR beta chain was sequenced within a study of blood T cell repertoires in COVID-19. The protocol was immunoSEQ multiplex PCR, while the TCRdb copy is restricted to in-frame clones and leaves out a portion. The repertoire holds 200,000 to 300,000 clones, with nearly 90% as singletons. The clonotype originates from a young man with active or convalescent COVID-19. Input material: peripheral blood.

In nucleotides, the CDR3 is TGTGCCAGTACCAATAACCCACAGGGGCAAAGCAATCAGCCCCAGCATTTT. This codes for CASTNNPQGQSNQPQHF. V usage is TRBV19 and J usage is TRBJ1-5; 7 nucleotides agree with TRBD1. The CDR3 spans 17 residues. J gave up 1 base and V 7 bases, and 13 bases lay outside the gene matches. Germline values: CDR1 LNHDA, CDR2 SQIVND (reference sequence).